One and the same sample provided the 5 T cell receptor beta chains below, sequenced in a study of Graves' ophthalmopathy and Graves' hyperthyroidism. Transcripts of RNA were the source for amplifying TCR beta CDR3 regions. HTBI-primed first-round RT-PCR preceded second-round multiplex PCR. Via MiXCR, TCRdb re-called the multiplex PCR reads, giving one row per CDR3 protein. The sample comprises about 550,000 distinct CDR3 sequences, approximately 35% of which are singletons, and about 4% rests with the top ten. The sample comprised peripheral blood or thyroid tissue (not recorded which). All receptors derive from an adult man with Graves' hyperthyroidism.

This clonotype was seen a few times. The CDR3 sequence: CASRATGRGSPLHF. The CDR3 DNA is TGTGCCAGCAGGGCGACAGGGCGCGGATCACCCCTCCACTTT. The gene calls are TRBV9 and TRBJ1-6; 7 bases line up with TRBD1. The CDR3 loop spans 14 amino acids. CDR1 and CDR2 (germline): SGDLS, YYNGEE. V shed 5 bases, J shed 10 bases, and the junction held 9 bases outside the gene matches.

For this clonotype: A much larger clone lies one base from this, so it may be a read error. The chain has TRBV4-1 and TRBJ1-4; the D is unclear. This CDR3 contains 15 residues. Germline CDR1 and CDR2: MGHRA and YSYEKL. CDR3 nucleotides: TGCGCCAGCAGCCACCGACATACAACTAGTGAAAAACTGTTTTTT. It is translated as CASSHRHTTSEKLFF.

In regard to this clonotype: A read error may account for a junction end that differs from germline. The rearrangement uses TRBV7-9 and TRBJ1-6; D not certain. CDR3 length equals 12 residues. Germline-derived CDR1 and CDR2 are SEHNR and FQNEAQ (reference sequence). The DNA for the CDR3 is TGTGCCAGCTCCGACCCAAATTCACTCCTCCACTTT. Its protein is CASSDPNSLLHF.

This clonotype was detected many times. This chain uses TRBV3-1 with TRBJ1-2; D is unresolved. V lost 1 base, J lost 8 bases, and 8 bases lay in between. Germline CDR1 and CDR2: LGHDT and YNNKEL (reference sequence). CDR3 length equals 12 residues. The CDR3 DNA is TGTGCCAGCAGCCAAGTCTCGGGGGGCTACACCTTC. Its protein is CASSQVSGGYTF.

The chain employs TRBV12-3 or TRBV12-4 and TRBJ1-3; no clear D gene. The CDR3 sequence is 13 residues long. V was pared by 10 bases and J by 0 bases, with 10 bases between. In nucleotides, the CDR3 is TGTGCCATGAGAAAATTCTCTGGAAACACCATATATTTT. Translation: CAMRKFSGNTIYF.